Listed below are T cell receptor beta chains from one sample, sequenced in a study of early stage breast cancer tumors. The table came from immunoSEQ multiplex PCR; TCRdb's copy has only in-frame clones and leaves some out. The table has 3,500 or so clones, 64% seen once. Input material: breast tumor tissue. All receptors derive from a middle-aged person with breast cancer. Both conserved end residues are part of each CDR3. The order of the fields is V gene, J gene, clone size, D gene, CDR3 DNA, CDR3 protein. A D gene is named only where the DNA matches it firmly. A clone size is listed for some rows: how often the clone was seen (once, few, many), or a class if it is expanded.

>TRBV4-2|TRBJ1-1|-|-
TGTGCCAGCAGCCAAGGAATGGTGGAATACACTGAAGCTTTCTTT
CASSQGMVEYTEAFF
>TRBV11-1|TRBJ2-2|few|TRBD2
TGTGCCAGCAGCCCCCACTTGGGGGTAGCGGGATCCGGGGAGCTGTTTTTT
CASSPHLGVAGSGELFF
>TRBV15|TRBJ2-1|few|-
TGTGCCACCAGCAGAGATAGAGGGAATGAGCAGTTCTTC
CATSRDRGNEQFF
>TRBV6-6|TRBJ2-7|-|TRBD2
TGTGCCAGCAGTGTTACTAGCGGGAGGGCTGAGCAGTACTTC
CASSVTSGRAEQYF
>TRBV5-1|TRBJ2-3|-|-
TGCGCCAGCAGCTTGGACTTAGATACGCAGTATTTT
CASSLDLDTQYF
>TRBV6-1|TRBJ1-1|once|-
TGTGCCAGCAATAAGGCCGGACACAACACTGAAGCTTTCTTT
CASNKAGHNTEAFF
>TRBV11-2|TRBJ1-5|-|-
TGTGCCAGCAGCTTCGACGGGGGGGGACAGCCCCAGCATTTT
CASSFDGGGQPQHF
>TRBV7-6|TRBJ2-7|-|-
TGTGCCAGCAGCTTAGAAGGGGGCTACGAGCAGTACTTC
CASSLEGGYEQYF
>TRBV5-4|TRBJ2-3|-|-
TGTGCCAGCAGCTTGCGGTCCGAGCCTAGCACAGATACGCAGTATTTT
CASSLRSEPSTDTQYF
>TRBV27|TRBJ2-7|-|-
TGTGCCAGCAGTTCGGGTTACGAGCAGTACTTC
CASSSGYEQYF
>TRBV11-2|TRBJ1-1|few|-
TGTGCCAGCAGCTTAGGGGGGGCCAGTCCGTTGAACACTGAAGCTTTCTTT
CASSLGGASPLNTEAFF
>TRBV7-6|TRBJ1-2|-|-
TGTGCCAGCAGCCCCTTCGATTGGACTGATGGCTACACCTTC
CASSPFDWTDGYTF
>TRBV4-1|TRBJ1-4|-|-
TGCGCCAGCAGCCAAGATAAGGGTTCGGCAACTAATGAAAAACTGTTTTTT
CASSQDKGSATNEKLFF
>TRBV4-1|TRBJ2-1|few|-
TGCGCCAGCAGCCGGACGACAGGATTTGAGCAGTTCTTC
CASSRTTGFEQFF
>TRBV9|TRBJ2-3|-|-
TGTGCCAGCAGCGTAGAGGGCGGCACACCCACAGATACGCAGTATTTT
CASSVEGGTPTDTQYF
>TRBV28|TRBJ2-7|-|-
TGTGCCAGCAGCGGTCCAGGACCGCAGTCCCACGAGCAGTACTTC
CASSGPGPQSHEQYF
>TRBV6-1|TRBJ2-1|-|TRBD2
TGTGCCAGCAGAAAAGCGGGAGAGAATGAGCAGTTCTTC
CASRKAGENEQFF
>TRBV6-1|TRBJ1-5|few|-
TGTGCCAGCAGTTTTGGCAGGCATAGCAATCAGCCCCAGCATTTT
CASSFGRHSNQPQHF
>TRBV28|TRBJ1-3|-|TRBD1
TGTGCCAGCAGTCTCTTTATTGGGACAGGAGTCGTTGGAAACACCATATATTTT
CASSLFIGTGVVGNTIYF
>TRBV27|TRBJ2-7|-|-
TGTGCCAGCAGTTTGTGGGCTTCCTACGAGCAGTACTTC
CASSLWASYEQYF
>TRBV28|TRBJ2-7|-|TRBD1
TGTGCCAGCAGTTTACTGACAGGGGGCTACTCCTACGAGCAGTACTTC
CASSLLTGGYSYEQYF
>TRBV7-9|TRBJ2-2|-|TRBD2
TGTGCCAGCAGCTTATACCCCCCGACTAGCGGGACCGGGGAGCTGTTTTTT
CASSLYPPTSGTGELFF
>TRBV28|TRBJ2-3|-|TRBD1
TGTGCCAGCAGTTCCCCCGGGACAGGGGGTTTGGCAGATACGCAGTATTTT
CASSSPGTGGLADTQYF
>TRBV10-3|TRBJ2-1|few|TRBD2
TGTGCCGCCCTCGGAGCGGGAGGTAGGGCCTACAATGAGCAGTTCTTC
CAALGAGGRAYNEQFF
>TRBV7-8|TRBJ2-3|few|-
TGTGCCAGCAGCCCCTGGGGGAACACAGATACGCAGTATTTT
CASSPWGNTDTQYF
>TRBV12-5|TRBJ2-5|-|-
TGTGCTAGTGGTGATGGACACAAACAAGAGACCCAGTACTTC
CASGDGHKQETQYF
>TRBV28|TRBJ2-3|few|-
TGTGCCAGCAGTTTAGAAGGGGCGGGAGATACGCAGTATTTT
CASSLEGAGDTQYF
>TRBV19|TRBJ1-6|-|-
TGTGCCAGTACCGTGAACAGGGCAGCCTATAATTCACCCCTCCACTTT
CASTVNRAAYNSPLHF
>TRBV2|TRBJ2-7|few|TRBD2
TGTGCCAGCAGCGTCGGGACTAGTTTAAACTACGAGCAGTACTTC
CASSVGTSLNYEQYF
>TRBV5-8|TRBJ2-5|few|-
TGTGCCAGCAGCTTGGGTCGGGTGGGACAAGAGACCCAGTACTTC
CASSLGRVGQETQYF
>TRBV2|TRBJ1-5|-|-
TGTGCCAGCAGAGCCGACTCGGTCAATCAGCCCCAGCATTTT
CASRADSVNQPQHF
>TRBV9|TRBJ2-6|-|-
TGTGCCAGCAGCGGATTAGTAGGGGTTATAAACTCTGGGGCCAACGTCCTGACTTTC
CASSGLVGVINSGANVLTF
>TRBV2|TRBJ1-2|-|-
TGTGCCAGCAGTGCCCAGCTTACCTATGGCTACACCTTC
CASSAQLTYGYTF
>TRBV5-1|TRBJ1-5|-|TRBD1
TGCGCCAGCAGCCGAGACAGGGCCCGTCAGCCCCAGCATTTT
CASSRDRARQPQHF
>TRBV19|TRBJ2-3|-|TRBD2
TGTGCCAGTAGTCCGGCGGGGGGCACAGATACGCAGTATTTT
CASSPAGGTDTQYF
>TRBV11-2|TRBJ2-5|-|-
TGTGCCAGCAGCTTAGGGATAGAGACCCAGTACTTC
CASSLGIETQYF
>TRBV10-2|TRBJ1-3|large|-
TGCGCCAGCAGTGTGTCAGCTAGCTCTGGAAACACCATATATTTT
CASSVSASSGNTIYF
>TRBV7-3|TRBJ1-1|-|-
TGTGCCAGCAGCTCCGCCCCGCGGAACACTGAAGCTTTCTTT
CASSSAPRNTEAFF
>TRBV7-3|TRBJ2-3|few|-
TGTGCCAGCAGCCGCAGGGTCGCTAGCACAGATACGCAGTATTTT
CASSRRVASTDTQYF
>TRBV5-6|TRBJ2-1|medium-sized|-
TGTGCCAGCAGCCCGACCCCGACGGGTGAGCAGTTCTTC
CASSPTPTGEQFF
>TRBV6-1|TRBJ2-1|few|-
TGTGCCAGCAGAGGGAGGGATACAGGGGGGGATGAGCAGTTCTTC
CASRGRDTGGDEQFF
>TRBV11-2|TRBJ1-1|-|-
TGTGCCAGCAGCTTAGATCCCCGGGGCACTGAAGCTTTCTTT
CASSLDPRGTEAFF
>TRBV11-2|TRBJ2-5|-|-
TGTGCCAGCAGCTTAGAAGCACAAGCGCAAGAGACCCAGTACTTC
CASSLEAQAQETQYF
>TRBV11-2|TRBJ2-7|few|-
TGTGCCAGCAGCTTCTCTGGGGGGCTCTACGAGCAGTACTTC
CASSFSGGLYEQYF
>TRBV5-8|TRBJ1-4|medium-sized|-
TGTGCCAGCAGCTTGATCAGTCGGGGGAAACTGTTTTTT
CASSLISRGKLFF
>TRBV5-4|TRBJ1-2|-|-
TGTGCCAGCAGCCCAGGGGACGGCTACACCTTC
CASSPGDGYTF
>TRBV5-1|TRBJ1-4|few|-
TGCGCCAGCAGCTTGGACAGGCATAATGAAAAACTGTTTTTT
CASSLDRHNEKLFF
>TRBV5-5|TRBJ1-5|-|-
TGTGCCAGCAGCAACAGGGATAGCAATCAGCCCCAGCATTTT
CASSNRDSNQPQHF
>TRBV4-2|TRBJ2-5|-|TRBD1
TGTGCCAGCAGCCAACTCCGGCCGGACAGGGGGATCTTGGTCCAGGAGACCCAGTACTTC
CASSQLRPDRGILVQETQYF
>TRBV27|TRBJ2-7|few|TRBD1
TGTGCCAGCAGTTCCAACCTCCGGGGACAGGAACACTTC
CASSSNLRGQEHF
>TRBV19|TRBJ2-3|-|-
TGTGCCAGTAGTATAGGCCTACAGGTTCCTAGCACAGATACGCAGTATTTT
CASSIGLQVPSTDTQYF
>TRBV28|TRBJ2-5|-|TRBD2
TGTGCCAGCAGTTTGGCCCTACCGGGACTACAAGAGACCCAGTACTTC
CASSLALPGLQETQYF
>TRBV30|TRBJ1-2|-|-
TGTGCCTGGGTCGAGGGGGGGATGAACTATGGCTACACCTTC
CAWVEGGMNYGYTF